This entry lists 18 T cell receptor beta chains sequenced from one sample in a study of cytomegalovirus exposure and HLA in healthy donors. The PCR used 60 Vbeta and 13 Jbeta primers. Produced via immunoSEQ multiplex PCR; TCRdb's table is partial and in-frame only. The sample lists 100,000 to 150,000 clones, 65% to 80% occurring once. Sequencing was carried out using PBMCs. These receptors came from a woman in her thirties or forties in good health and CMV-seropositive.

The chain links TRBV5-6 to TRBJ2-5; TRBD2 might be the D (7 bases). Near its end, the DNA agrees better with TRBJ2-7, so the J call may be wrong. Germline V gene sequence: CDR1 SGHDT, CDR2 YYEEEE. This CDR3 spans 15 amino acids. Here the CDR3 DNA reads TGTGCCAGCCTCGGGAGGTTGGGGGCCGTCTACGAGCAGTACTTC. Protein product: CASLGRLGAVYEQYF.

This sequence joins TRBV21-1 and TRBJ2-4; the D segment call TRBD1 is taken from the table without a DNA check. TRBV21-1 is deemed a pseudogene. The CDR3 sequence is 15 residues long. Here the CDR3 reads CASSKAQYTKNIQYF. CDR3 sequence (DNA): TGTGCCAGCAGCAAAGCTCAGTATACCAAAAACATTCAGTACTTC.

This chain links TRBV28 with TRBJ2-5, with 7 bases lining up with TRBD2. The DNA end is a closer match to TRBJ2-7, so the J assignment may be wrong. The CDR3 contains 15 residues. CDR1 and CDR2 from the germline V gene are MDHEN and SYDVKM. Here the CDR3 DNA reads TGTGCCAGCAGAACTCAGCGACTAGCATCCTACGAGCAGTACTTC. This encodes CASRTQRLASYEQYF.

This rearrangement joins TRBV20-1 to TRBJ2-5; 7 bases align to TRBD2. The CDR3 length is 9 residues. The germline V gene encodes CDR1 DFQATT and CDR2 SNEGSKA (reference sequence). The CDR3 DNA reads as TGCACGCCAAGCGGGAACCAGTACTTC. Translating it yields CTPSGNQYF.

This clone was found a few times. The J gene is TRBJ2-7, the V gene TRBV18, with 11 bases aligning to TRBD1. Germline CDR1 is KGHSH and CDR2 is LQKENI. The CDR3 is 15 residues long. Trimming cost V 3 bases and J 6 bases; bases outside gene matches: 7. The CDR3 DNA reads TGTGCCAGCTCACCTACCTCCGGGACAGGGGGCGAGCAGTACTTC. This encodes CASSPTSGTGGEQYF.

This chain links TRBV6-6 with TRBJ2-5, with 8 bases matching TRBD1. With the DNA end fitting TRBJ2-7 better, the J assignment may be wrong. Germline V lookup: CDR1 MNHNY, CDR2 SVGAGI (reference sequence). The CDR3 extends over 15 amino acids. For the CDR3, the DNA is TGTGCCAGCAGTTACTCGGCGGACAGGGCAGGCGAGCAGTACTTC. Translation gives CASSYSADRAGEQYF.

The rearrangement uses TRBV19 and TRBJ2-2; 15 bases match TRBD2. The CDR3 spans 19 residues. Trimming at V came to 8 bases and at J to 1 base, leaving 11 bases not matched to a gene. The germline V gene encodes CDR1 LNHDA and CDR2 SQIVND (reference sequence). CDR3 protein: CASGPGLAGGAGNTGELFF. The CDR3 DNA reads TGTGCCAGTGGCCCCGGACTAGCGGGAGGGGCCGGGAACACCGGGGAGCTGTTTTTT.

V is TRBV6-5 and J is TRBJ1-5; 9 bases line up with TRBD1. This CDR3 has 14 amino acids. Germline lookup yields CDR1 MNHEY and CDR2 SVGAGI. Trimming took 5 bases from V and 7 from J; bases not matched to a gene: 6. The CDR3 DNA is TGTGCCAGCAGTGCACAGGGGGCTCGGCAGCCCCAGCATTTT. Amino acids: CASSAQGARQPQHF.

CDR3 residues: CAWSVRLGFYEQYF. DNA for the CDR3: TGTGCCTGGAGTGTAAGGTTGGGCTTCTACGAGCAGTACTTC. The chain has TRBV30 and TRBJ2-7, with unresolved D. Germline CDR1 reads GTSNPN; CDR2 reads SVGIG (reference sequence). Trimming stripped 0 bases from V and 3 bases from J, with 12 bases between. The CDR3 spans 14 residues. Filled out from reference TRBV30 and TRBJ2-7, the complete variable domain reads SQTIHQWPATLVQPVGSPLSLECTVEGTSNPNLYWYRQAAGRGLQLLFYSVGIGQISSEVPQNLSASRPQDRQFILSSKKLLLSDSGFYLCAWSVRLGFYEQYFGPGTRLTVT.

CDR3 amino acids: CASSPSGRPPGEQYF. The DNA for the CDR3 is TGTGCCAGCAGCCCTAGCGGGAGGCCTCCCGGGGAGCAGTACTTC. The genes are TRBV7-2 and TRBJ2-7; 11 bases match TRBD2. This CDR3 contains 15 residues. CDR1 SGHTA and CDR2 FQGNSA come from the germline V gene. Losses at the gene ends were 5 bases for V and 7 bases for J; bases not matched to a gene: 10.

The chain couples TRBV4-1 to TRBJ1-5, with unresolved D. From germline, CDR1 is MGHRA and CDR2 YSYEKL. This CDR3 region has 17 residues. V lost 1 base to trimming and J lost 1 base, with 14 bases between them. CDR3 sequence reads: CASSQGLVGTSNQPQHF. CDR3 sequence (DNA): TGCGCCAGCAGCCAAGGGTTGGTCGGTACGAGCAATCAGCCCCAGCATTTT.

This clone was seen a few times. The V call is TRBV28, the J call TRBJ2-1; D possibly corresponds to TRBD2 (6 bases). Trimming pared 2 bases from V and 7 bases from J, leaving 12 bases between. The CDR3 sequence is 14 residues long. Germline V gene data show CDR1 as MDHEN and CDR2 as SYDVKM. The CDR3 DNA follows: TGTGCCAGCAGTTTAATGGGGGGACGAAATGAGCAGTTCTTC. Its translation: CASSLMGGRNEQFF.

The sample holds a few counts of this clone. V gene TRBV19 combines with J gene TRBJ2-1; 11 positions agree with TRBD1. Germline values: CDR1 LNHDA, CDR2 SQIVND (reference sequence). This CDR3 is 15 amino acids long. The V segment lost 10 bases and the J segment 7 bases; nucleotides outside the gene matches: 12. This CDR3 is CATSRGTGGWNEQFF. CDR3 DNA: TGTGCCACATCCCGCGGGACAGGGGGATGGAATGAGCAGTTCTTC. The full variable domain, its missing parts supplied by reference TRBV19 and TRBJ2-1, is DGGITQSPKYLFRKEGQNVTLSCEQNLNHDAMYWYRQDPGQGLRLIYYSQIVNDFQKGDIAEGYSVSREKKESFPLTVTSAQKNPTAFYLCATSRGTGGWNEQFFGPGTRLTVL.

V is TRBV19 and J is TRBJ1-1; D is unclear. Looked up from germline, CDR1 is LNHDA and CDR2 is SQIVND (reference sequence). V lost 7 bases to trimming and J lost 1 base, with 25 bases between them. The CDR3 runs to 18 residues. The CDR3 loop reads CASTGAPRGKVRNTEAFF. The DNA for the CDR3 is TGTGCCAGTACCGGAGCCCCTCGAGGGAAAGTTAGGAACACTGAAGCTTTCTTT.

The rearrangement joins TRBV19 to TRBJ2-5; D is uncertain. Trimming took off 6 bases at V and 4 bases at J, with 6 bases between the two ends. Germline CDR1 is LNHDA and CDR2 is SQIVND (reference sequence). There are 11 residues in the CDR3. This CDR3 is CASRERETQYF. In nucleotides, the CDR3 is TGTGCCAGTAGAGAGCGAGAGACCCAGTACTTC. Combining the CDR3 with reference TRBV19 and TRBJ2-5 gives the whole variable domain DGGITQSPKYLFRKEGQNVTLSCEQNLNHDAMYWYRQDPGQGLRLIYYSQIVNDFQKGDIAEGYSVSREKKESFPLTVTSAQKNPTAFYLCASRERETQYFGPGTRLLVL.

The V and J genes are TRBV4-1 and TRBJ2-7, with TRBD2 identical over 10 bases. CDR1 and CDR2 (germline): MGHRA, YSYEKL. V was pared by 4 bases and J by 0 bases, with 18 bases of the junction left unmatched. The CDR3 runs to 20 residues. The CDR3 loop reads CASSRVEGGLAGANSYEQYF. The CDR3 region has the DNA TGCGCCAGCAGCCGCGTCGAAGGGGGGCTAGCGGGAGCGAACTCCTACGAGCAGTACTTC.

This chain links TRBV29-1 with TRBJ2-7; a possible D gene is TRBD1 (6 bases). There are 14 residues in the CDR3. V dropped 4 bases and J dropped 1 base, with 14 bases sitting between them. Germline-derived CDR1 and CDR2 are SQVTM and ANQGSEA. The CDR3 region is CSVGVGQSSYEQYF. CDR3 in DNA: TGCAGCGTTGGGGTAGGACAGAGTTCCTACGAGCAGTACTTC.

The chain links TRBV6-5 to TRBJ2-7; the match to TRBD1 covers 7 bases. The germline V gene encodes CDR1 MNHEY and CDR2 SVGAGI. The CDR3 length is 14 residues. V lost 6 bases to trimming and J lost 5 bases; unmatched junction nucleotides: 10. CDR3 nucleotides: TGTGCCAGCAGCGTGACAGGGTCCGGGAACGAGCAGTACTTC. Translated, it gives CASSVTGSGNEQYF.